This TCR beta chain appears in the sequencing data of a study of blood T cell repertoires in COVID-19. Under the authors' procedure: Reference gene primer amplification yielded estimated nucleated cell counts. TCRdb's copy holds only in-frame clones and misses some; the assay was immunoSEQ multiplex PCR. The V and J calls and clone size come from that table; D and trimming were worked out from the DNA. The sample lists roughly 120,000 clones, 60% to 85% occurring once. Sequenced: peripheral blood. The sequence derives from a man between 65 and 85 years old with acute or convalescent COVID-19.

The CDR3 coding sequence is TGTGCCTGGAGTGGGGGAGGGGGATCGGGAGAGACCCAGTACTTC. It specifies CAWSGGGGSGETQYF. The rearrangement joins TRBV30 to TRBJ2-5; a weak D match, TRBD2 (7 bases). Germline lookup yields CDR1 GTSNPN and CDR2 SVGIG (reference sequence). V gave up 1 base and J gave up 4 bases, with 16 bases separating them. The CDR3 consists of 15 residues.